This T cell receptor beta chain is from a study of cytomegalovirus exposure and HLA in healthy donors. Study findings and constraints: Most of the TCR beta V segments (in an earlier analysis) were productive either about 87% or about 30% of the time. Researchers reportedly found TCR beta sequences accurately predicted most subjects' HLA-A and HLA-B alleles.

This clone has only a few counts. Its target is unknown. Amplification used 60 Vbeta primers and 13 Jbeta primers. Assay: immunoSEQ multiplex PCR; the TCRdb copy retains only in-frame clones and omits some. This sample yields some 140,000 clones, of which 65% to 80% are seen a single time; under 1.5% belongs to the top ten. V was trimmed by 6 bases and J by 0 bases, leaving 11 bases between them. CDR1 and CDR2 from the germline V gene are LNHDA and SQIVND (reference sequence). The CDR3 is 15 amino acids. The sequenced material came from PBMCs. The origin of this receptor is a male donor in good health and CMV-seropositive. The V call is TRBV19, the J call TRBJ1-4; D is ambiguous. The CDR3 DNA reads TGTGCCAGTAGGACCCAGGAGGCAACTAATGAAAAACTGTTTTTT. Translated: CASRTQEATNEKLFF.